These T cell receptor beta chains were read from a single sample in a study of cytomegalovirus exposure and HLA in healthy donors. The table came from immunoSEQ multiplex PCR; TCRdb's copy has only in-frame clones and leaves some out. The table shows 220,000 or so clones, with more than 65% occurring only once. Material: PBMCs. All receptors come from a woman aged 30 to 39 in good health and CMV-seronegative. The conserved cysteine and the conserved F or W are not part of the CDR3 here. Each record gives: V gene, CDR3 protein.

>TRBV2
ASGSMSGVKQF
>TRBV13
ASSLAGTGASHYGYT
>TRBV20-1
SAKTGTEAF
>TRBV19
ASSPGQEGNQPQH
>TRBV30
AWSVGRSYEQY
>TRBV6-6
ASSQTGGTEAF
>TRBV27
ASNIGTRGDTQY
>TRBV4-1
ASSQDGDRNYGYT
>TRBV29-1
SVPEGGAGDYGYT
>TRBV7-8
ASSLTRGPYEQY
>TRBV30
AWSERGDTQY
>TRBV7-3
ASSLGLAGGENEQF
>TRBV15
ATLDHTGGTDTQY
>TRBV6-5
ASSEGQVFYEQY
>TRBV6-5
ASSYGGEDGYT
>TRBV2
ASRITQRDTIY
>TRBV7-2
ASSSGLAVYNEQF
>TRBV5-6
ASSFASGGGTDTQY
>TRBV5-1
ASNSGLAGGLETQY
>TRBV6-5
ASGQGLSYEQY
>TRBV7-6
ASSQLGTSSYEQY
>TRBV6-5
ASSPTGVNT
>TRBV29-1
STGGTSGRIAEQF
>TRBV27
ASSSLGQGRYEQY
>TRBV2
ASSIYANQPQH
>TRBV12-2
ASRLASIHNEQF
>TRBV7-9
ASSLVGDFYGYT
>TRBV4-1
ASSQLAGAQRGYT
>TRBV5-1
ASSRDRDYEQY
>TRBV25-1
ASSGTASQNIQY
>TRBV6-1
ASSTGNTGELF